This TCR beta chain was sequenced during a study of lymphopenia after photon versus proton radiotherapy. Germline V gives CDR1 DFQATT, CDR2 SNEGSKA (reference sequence). This CDR3 has 11 amino acids. Trimming shortened V by 5 bases and J by 6 bases, and 10 bases separated the two germline ends. Sequenced by immunoSEQ multiplex PCR; TCRdb stores in-frame clones only, minus some. The sample holds about 12,000 clones, roughly 90% seen once. This clonotype was sampled from a man aged 60 to 69 with pancreatic cancer. The input for sequencing was peripheral blood, taken from a patient treated with proton-based radiotherapy. The rearrangement joins TRBV20-1 to TRBJ1-1; tentatively, D is TRBD1 (5 bases). Here the CDR3 reads CSADGTSEAFF. CDR3 nucleotide sequence: TGCAGTGCTGACGGGACTTCTGAAGCTTTCTTT.